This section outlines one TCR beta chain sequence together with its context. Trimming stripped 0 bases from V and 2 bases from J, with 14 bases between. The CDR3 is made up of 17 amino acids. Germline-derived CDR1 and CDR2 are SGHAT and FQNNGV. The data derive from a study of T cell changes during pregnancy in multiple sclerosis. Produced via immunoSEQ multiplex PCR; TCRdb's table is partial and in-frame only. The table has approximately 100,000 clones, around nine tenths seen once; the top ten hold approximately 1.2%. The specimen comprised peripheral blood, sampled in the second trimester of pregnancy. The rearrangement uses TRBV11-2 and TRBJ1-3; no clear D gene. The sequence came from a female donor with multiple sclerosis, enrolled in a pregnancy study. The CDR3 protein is CASSLDRAGSAGNTIYF. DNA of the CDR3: TGTGCCAGCAGCTTAGATCGTGCGGGGTCGGCTGGAAACACCATATATTTT.